This entry is about one T cell receptor beta chain. Its recognized antigen is unknown. The sample holds no much larger clone one base away, and base qualities are not on file. This entry belongs to a study of tumor and adjacent non-tumor tissue in lung cancer (dated by TCRdb to the late 2010s). Describing the broader study: By cancer type, the cohort comprised about 13 adenocarcinoma patients, 2 squamous cell carcinoma patients and 1 small cell lung cancer patient. TCRbeta CDR3 sequencing was performed on roughly 27 paired specimens, with one tumor sample and one normal lung sample collected per patient. Ages among the approximately 15 patients ranged from roughly 31 to 76 years, there were about ten men and 5 women, and disease was at TNM stage I to III. Sequencing produced some 130,000,000 productive TCRbeta reads in total, an average of about 3.8 million reads per sample. Using bulk TCRbeta repertoires from approximately 15 lung cancer patients, the study set lung tumor tissue side by side with matched distant non-tumor lung tissue.

RNA was isolated from bulk unsorted tissue, and RNA quality was assessed with a NanoDrop ND-1000 and an Agilent 2100. Donors were newly diagnosed lung cancer patients admitted for thoracic surgery in China between August and November 2014, without prior chemotherapy. Anyone who had undergone radiotherapy or chemotherapy before, or who had another cancer at the same time, was left out of the study. Surgical tissue pieces of about 1-2.3 cm3 were preserved in RNAlater solution and stored at -80 °C until use. What the authors observed across the whole study: The cohort had only around 15 patients, and the authors noted that larger samples and more detailed clinical data are needed. The top 100 clones accounted for a significantly larger cumulative portion of the repertoire in normal lung than in tumor tissue. Neither the sequencing platform nor unique molecular identifiers are named or mentioned anywhere in the methods. TCR diversity was significantly higher in younger patients, and higher tumor TCR diversity was associated with shorter overall and disease-free survival. Because peripheral blood was not sequenced, blood TCRbeta repertoires in the lung cancer patients of the study were not examined. Tumor tissue showed significantly greater TCR diversity (inverse Simpson) than normal lung tissue (roughly 390 vs 170, P = 0.0075, Mann-Whitney U test).

Library construction relied on multiplex PCR. Sequenced on an Illumina HiSeq 2500. TCRbeta libraries were built by three rounds of nested PCR using primers (Table S4), following protocols modified from ARM-PCR. PCR products of 200-500 bp were gel-excised and purified with the QIAquick gel extraction kit before sequencing. Per the source publication's procedure: Trimmomatic was used to clean the reads, FLASH merged the cleaned reads into complete CDR3 sequences, and MiTCR assigned the sequences to V(D)J germline segments. Clonal diversity was computed as the inverse Simpson's index with VDJtools. In-frame sequences lacking a premature stop codon were counted as productive reads. Using fastp at Q25 and MiXCR, TCRdb reprocessed the public reads and kept productive beta chains. Rows with one shared CDR3 protein collapse into an entry with the most common genes and DNA. The V and J calls reflect TCRdb's pipeline rather than the authors' work. The table for this sample lists under 150,000 distinct CDR3 sequences; around 60% of them were counted only once. The ten most abundant clones make up 15% to 20% of the sample.

V gives up 5 bases and J gives up 4 bases, and the segment between their germline ends measures 12 bases. The CDR3 runs 14 residues from the cysteine to the phenylalanine. Only CDR3 DNA is held: 42 bases, read in frame from base 1. The specimen sequenced was lung tumor tissue. The chain employs TRBV12-3 or TRBV12-4 and TRBJ1-3, with no confidently assigned D gene. The sequence was collected from a man in his fifties or sixties with small cell lung cancer. In nucleotides, the sequence is TGTGCCAGCAGTCCGGGCCTGGGCGGAAACACCATATATTTT. This gives the protein CASSPGLGGNTIYF.